A selection of T cell receptor beta chains follows, all from one sample in a study of CXCR3-negative and CXCR3-positive naive CD8 T cells. TCRdb reprocessed the 5' RACE reads and stores each CDR3 protein as one record, lacking DNA. The specimen's table records around 26,000 distinct CDR3 sequences. Material: naive CXCR3- CD8+ T cells from blood. These receptor sequences come from a human donor in good health. Some clones in this sample may be carry-over from other donors' samples. CDR3s include the opening cysteine and the closing phenylalanine or tryptophan. Clone size, where shown, is once, few, many, or a class for clones that have expanded.

TRBJ1-5 TRBV3-1 medium-sized CASSQGAVQPQHF
TRBJ2-2 TRBV29-1 . CSVEFTEENTGELFF
TRBJ1-5 TRBV28 medium-sized CASSLSAEATQPQHF
TRBJ2-7 TRBV12-3/TRBV12-4 . CASSFGGSYEQYF
TRBJ1-2 TRBV29-1 . CSVDPGYGYTF
TRBJ2-1 TRBV7-2 . CASSSTYNEQFF
TRBJ1-5 TRBV20-1 . CSAKVQGQGGNQPQHF
TRBJ2-7 TRBV6-2/TRBV6-3 . CASSTGTGAYEQYF
TRBJ2-1 TRBV7-2 . CASSQGLAGGYNEQFF
TRBJ1-1 TRBV7-3 . CASSLTGQAGEAFF
TRBJ2-1 TRBV9 . CASSGGQTNEQFF
TRBJ2-7 TRBV7-2 . CASSPTEYEQYF
TRBJ2-7 TRBV15 medium-sized CATSRGSQVYEQYF
TRBJ2-5 TRBV7-9 . CASSSWPAGAQETQYF
TRBJ1-2 TRBV14 . CASSQFNWGQGSIPGYTF
TRBJ1-1 TRBV6-4 . CASSVSGYTEAFF
TRBJ2-1 TRBV27 . CASSQLAGGYNEQFF
TRBJ2-1 TRBV2 . CASSVNNEQFF
TRBJ1-4 TRBV12-5 . CASGLAGGAGGEKLFF
TRBJ2-1 TRBV29-1 . CSVLGQGVYNEQFF
TRBJ2-3 TRBV5-1 . CASSLAIGGSTDTQYF
TRBJ2-7 TRBV29-1 . CSVVGGGGSYEQYF
TRBJ2-1 TRBV9 . CASSVVDGGETYNEQFF
TRBJ2-7 TRBV5-1 . CASSSTFQRDYEQYF
TRBJ2-6 TRBV4-3 . CASSPGGGRGANVLTF
TRBJ2-2 TRBV9 . CASSVQGVGTGELFF
TRBJ2-5 TRBV11-3 . CASSSVEGIEETQYF